Listed below are T cell receptor beta chains from one sample, sequenced in a study of shared clonotypes between healthy human individuals. TCRdb keeps only in-frame clones here, not all; method: immunoSEQ multiplex PCR. The table shows around 700,000 clones, with about 78% occurring only once. The sequencing sample was made of memory CD4+ T cells sorted from blood. These receptors all come from a woman in her 30s in good health. Each CDR3 is given with its conserved first and last residue. D genes are given only for firm matches. The size of a clone is reported for some rows only, either as once, few or many, or as a class for expanded clones.

clone_size: NA; j_call: TRBJ1-1; d_call: TRBD1; v_call: TRBV5-1; cdr3_aa: CASSLETGTVTEAFF; cdr3_nt: TGCGCCAGCAGCCTGGAAACCGGGACAGTCACTGAAGCTTTCTTT
clone_size: NA; j_call: TRBJ2-3; d_call: TRBD2; v_call: TRBV27; cdr3_aa: CASTPAGGTDTQYF; cdr3_nt: TGTGCCAGCACCCCAGCGGGGGGCACAGATACGCAGTATTTT
clone_size: NA; j_call: TRBJ1-3; d_call: NA; v_call: TRBV5-6; cdr3_aa: CASSLGEVISGNTIYF; cdr3_nt: TGTGCCAGCAGCTTGGGGGAAGTTATCTCTGGAAACACCATATATTTT
clone_size: NA; j_call: TRBJ2-1; d_call: TRBD2; v_call: TRBV7-9; cdr3_aa: CASSLWAGVHNEQFF; cdr3_nt: TGTGCCAGCAGCTTATGGGCGGGAGTCCACAATGAGCAGTTCTTC
clone_size: NA; j_call: TRBJ2-5; d_call: NA; v_call: TRBV6-5; cdr3_aa: CASSYSGLQETQYF; cdr3_nt: TGTGCCAGCAGTTACTCCGGCTTACAAGAGACCCAGTACTTC
clone_size: NA; j_call: TRBJ2-7; d_call: TRBD1; v_call: TRBV5-1; cdr3_aa: CASRTGQGDEQYF; cdr3_nt: TGCGCCAGCCGGACAGGACAGGGCGACGAGCAGTACTTC
clone_size: once; j_call: TRBJ2-2; d_call: TRBD1; v_call: TRBV5-1; cdr3_aa: CASRGQGTNTGELFF; cdr3_nt: TGCGCCAGCAGGGGACAGGGAACGAACACCGGGGAGCTGTTTTTT
clone_size: NA; j_call: TRBJ2-2; d_call: NA; v_call: TRBV7-9; cdr3_aa: CASSLDHGELFF; cdr3_nt: TGTGCCAGCAGCTTAGACCACGGGGAGCTGTTTTTT
clone_size: NA; j_call: TRBJ1-1; d_call: TRBD1; v_call: TRBV7-9; cdr3_aa: CASSRGQATREAFF; cdr3_nt: TGTGCCAGCAGCCGAGGACAGGCAACTCGAGAAGCTTTCTTT
clone_size: once; j_call: TRBJ2-1; d_call: NA; v_call: TRBV29-1; cdr3_aa: CSVERERPNEQFF; cdr3_nt: TGCAGCGTTGAAAGGGAGCGGCCGAATGAGCAGTTCTTC
clone_size: NA; j_call: TRBJ2-3; d_call: NA; v_call: TRBV11-2; cdr3_aa: CASSLWGDTQYF; cdr3_nt: TGTGCCAGCAGCTTATGGGGGGATACGCAGTATTTT
clone_size: once; j_call: TRBJ2-3; d_call: NA; v_call: TRBV4-1; cdr3_aa: CASSQSGDSTDTQYF; cdr3_nt: TGCGCCAGCAGCCAGAGCGGTGACAGCACAGATACGCAGTATTTT
clone_size: NA; j_call: TRBJ2-7; d_call: TRBD2; v_call: TRBV6-1; cdr3_aa: CASRKAVAGAYEQYF; cdr3_nt: TGTGCCAGCAGGAAGGCGGTAGCGGGGGCCTACGAGCAGTACTTC
clone_size: once; j_call: TRBJ1-6; d_call: NA; v_call: TRBV7-2; cdr3_aa: CASSSSWGVVYNSPLHF; cdr3_nt: TGTGCCAGCAGCTCGTCTTGGGGGGTGGTCTATAATTCACCCCTCCACTTT
clone_size: NA; j_call: TRBJ1-1; d_call: NA; v_call: TRBV7-9; cdr3_aa: CASSFPDPEAFF; cdr3_nt: TGTGCCAGCAGCTTTCCAGACCCTGAAGCTTTCTTT
clone_size: NA; j_call: TRBJ2-1; d_call: TRBD2; v_call: TRBV6-5; cdr3_aa: CASRSSSGDQFF; cdr3_nt: TGTGCCAGCAGATCCTCTAGCGGAGACCAGTTCTTC
clone_size: NA; j_call: TRBJ2-3; d_call: NA; v_call: TRBV6-5; cdr3_aa: CASSEPPDTQYF; cdr3_nt: TGTGCCAGCAGCGAACCTCCAGATACGCAGTATTTT
clone_size: NA; j_call: TRBJ2-7; d_call: TRBD2; v_call: TRBV2; cdr3_aa: CASSDGGLAGDSYEQYF; cdr3_nt: TGTGCCAGCAGTGATGGAGGACTAGCGGGAGACTCCTACGAGCAGTACTTC
clone_size: NA; j_call: TRBJ2-1; d_call: NA; v_call: TRBV29-1; cdr3_aa: CSVAGIYSVGEQFF; cdr3_nt: TGCAGCGTTGCGGGGATATACTCAGTTGGTGAGCAGTTCTTC
clone_size: NA; j_call: TRBJ2-5; d_call: NA; v_call: TRBV7-8; cdr3_aa: CASSSLTLDVQTQYF; cdr3_nt: TGTGCCAGCAGCTCCCTCACACTGGACGTACAGACCCAGTACTTC
clone_size: NA; j_call: TRBJ2-3; d_call: NA; v_call: TRBV28; cdr3_aa: CASSSPGRLTDTQYF; cdr3_nt: TGTGCCAGCAGTTCTCCGGGACGGCTAACAGATACGCAGTATTTT
clone_size: NA; j_call: TRBJ1-1; d_call: NA; v_call: TRBV27; cdr3_aa: CASSLWKGGARTEAFF; cdr3_nt: TGTGCCAGCAGTTTATGGAAGGGGGGGGCACGGACTGAAGCTTTCTTT
clone_size: few; j_call: TRBJ2-1; d_call: NA; v_call: TRBV5-1; cdr3_aa: CASSLDSGSYNEQFF; cdr3_nt: TGCGCCAGCAGCTTGGACAGTGGGTCCTACAATGAGCAGTTCTTC
clone_size: NA; j_call: TRBJ2-1; d_call: TRBD2; v_call: TRBV7-3; cdr3_aa: CASRITGTSVYNEQFF; cdr3_nt: TGTGCCAGCAGAATAACCGGGACTAGCGTTTACAATGAGCAGTTCTTC
clone_size: NA; j_call: TRBJ2-5; d_call: TRBD2; v_call: TRBV13; cdr3_aa: CASSPGASGNQETQYF; cdr3_nt: TGTGCCAGCAGCCCCGGGGCTAGCGGGAATCAAGAGACCCAGTACTTC
clone_size: NA; j_call: TRBJ2-7; d_call: TRBD1; v_call: TRBV18; cdr3_aa: CASSPPLSDRKNSYEQYF; cdr3_nt: TGTGCCAGCTCACCACCGTTGTCGGACAGGAAGAACTCCTACGAGCAGTACTTC
clone_size: NA; j_call: TRBJ2-5; d_call: TRBD1; v_call: TRBV27; cdr3_aa: CASRVTGGDGTQYF; cdr3_nt: TGTGCCAGCAGGGTGACAGGGGGCGACGGGACCCAGTACTTC
clone_size: few; j_call: TRBJ2-2; d_call: NA; v_call: TRBV6-5; cdr3_aa: CASSYSRQNTGELFF; cdr3_nt: TGTGCCAGCAGTTACTCGAGGCAGAACACCGGGGAGCTGTTTTTT
clone_size: NA; j_call: TRBJ1-1; d_call: NA; v_call: TRBV5-1; cdr3_aa: CASSFYGGNTEAFF; cdr3_nt: TGCGCCAGCAGCTTCTACGGGGGGAACACTGAAGCTTTCTTT
clone_size: NA; j_call: TRBJ1-2; d_call: NA; v_call: TRBV7-2; cdr3_aa: CASSSDDSRYGYTF; cdr3_nt: TGTGCCAGCAGCTCCGATGACAGCCGCTATGGCTACACCTTC
clone_size: NA; j_call: TRBJ1-2; d_call: NA; v_call: TRBV13; cdr3_aa: CASTTHDLYGYTF; cdr3_nt: TGTGCCAGCACCACCCACGACCTCTATGGCTACACCTTC
clone_size: few; j_call: TRBJ1-4; d_call: NA; v_call: TRBV29-1; cdr3_aa: CSVGGTSEKLFF; cdr3_nt: TGCAGCGTTGGGGGGACTAGTGAAAAACTGTTTTTT
clone_size: NA; j_call: TRBJ2-1; d_call: NA; v_call: TRBV5-1; cdr3_aa: CASSLAPGSNEQFF; cdr3_nt: TGCGCCAGCAGCTTGGCCCCAGGGTCCAATGAGCAGTTCTTC
clone_size: few; j_call: TRBJ2-1; d_call: NA; v_call: TRBV25-1; cdr3_aa: CASSEETLTPNSYNEQFF; cdr3_nt: TGTGCCAGCAGTGAAGAGACCTTGACCCCGAACTCCTACAATGAGCAGTTCTTC
clone_size: NA; j_call: TRBJ1-4; d_call: NA; v_call: TRBV28; cdr3_aa: CASSGGAGATNEKLFF; cdr3_nt: TGTGCCAGCAGTGGGGGGGCTGGGGCAACTAATGAAAAACTGTTTTTT
clone_size: few; j_call: TRBJ2-1; d_call: NA; v_call: TRBV2; cdr3_aa: CASSQVGGSYNEQFF; cdr3_nt: TGTGCCAGCAGCCAAGTGGGCGGCTCCTACAATGAGCAGTTCTTC
clone_size: NA; j_call: TRBJ1-5; d_call: NA; v_call: TRBV18; cdr3_aa: CASSAAGQANQPQHF; cdr3_nt: TGTGCCAGCTCTGCGGCAGGGCAAGCGAATCAGCCCCAGCATTTT
clone_size: NA; j_call: TRBJ2-3; d_call: NA; v_call: TRBV18; cdr3_aa: CASSPENTDTQYF; cdr3_nt: TGTGCCAGCTCACCAGAAAACACAGATACGCAGTATTTT
clone_size: NA; j_call: TRBJ1-1; d_call: NA; v_call: TRBV13; cdr3_aa: CASSLEGGGGTEAFF; cdr3_nt: TGTGCCAGCAGCTTAGAAGGTGGGGGCGGCACTGAAGCTTTCTTT
clone_size: NA; j_call: TRBJ2-2; d_call: NA; v_call: TRBV5-4; cdr3_aa: CASSAELAFEGGELFF; cdr3_nt: TGTGCCAGCAGCGCCGAACTAGCATTTGAAGGCGGGGAGCTGTTTTTT
clone_size: NA; j_call: TRBJ2-3; d_call: NA; v_call: TRBV2; cdr3_aa: CASEIRLVADTQYF; cdr3_nt: TGTGCCAGCGAAATCCGGCTAGTAGCAGATACGCAGTATTTT
clone_size: once; j_call: TRBJ1-2; d_call: NA; v_call: TRBV5-1; cdr3_aa: CASSLVPGGVNYGYTF; cdr3_nt: TGCGCCAGCAGCTTGGTTCCCGGGGGCGTGAACTATGGCTACACCTTC
clone_size: NA; j_call: TRBJ2-3; d_call: TRBD2; v_call: TRBV28; cdr3_aa: CASSLWASGSTDTQYF; cdr3_nt: TGTGCCAGCAGTTTATGGGCTAGCGGGAGCACAGATACGCAGTATTTT
clone_size: few; j_call: TRBJ2-7; d_call: TRBD1; v_call: TRBV5-1; cdr3_aa: CASRPLETGGYEQYF; cdr3_nt: TGCGCCAGCAGGCCCCTGGAGACAGGGGGATACGAGCAGTACTTC
clone_size: few; j_call: TRBJ2-6; d_call: NA; v_call: TRBV9; cdr3_aa: CASSVRVLLSGANVLTF; cdr3_nt: TGTGCCAGCAGCGTACGGGTTCTATTATCTGGGGCCAACGTCCTGACTTTC
clone_size: NA; j_call: TRBJ1-2; d_call: NA; v_call: TRBV29-1; cdr3_aa: CSVEFGGYGYTF; cdr3_nt: TGCAGCGTTGAATTCGGGGGGTATGGCTACACCTTC
clone_size: NA; j_call: TRBJ1-4; d_call: NA; v_call: TRBV28; cdr3_aa: CASSSGTQAEKLFF; cdr3_nt: TGTGCCAGCAGTTCCGGGACCCAAGCTGAAAAACTGTTTTTT
clone_size: NA; j_call: TRBJ2-7; d_call: NA; v_call: TRBV15; cdr3_aa: CATSRDQGLAHEQYF; cdr3_nt: TGTGCCACCAGCAGAGATCAGGGTCTCGCCCACGAGCAGTACTTC
clone_size: NA; j_call: TRBJ1-2; d_call: TRBD1; v_call: TRBV29-1; cdr3_aa: CSVEDLQGQGKGGYTF; cdr3_nt: TGCAGCGTTGAAGATCTTCAAGGACAGGGGAAGGGGGGCTACACCTTC
clone_size: NA; j_call: TRBJ2-2; d_call: NA; v_call: TRBV7-9; cdr3_aa: CASSTLVGELFF; cdr3_nt: TGTGCCAGCAGCACGTTGGTCGGGGAGCTGTTTTTT
clone_size: NA; j_call: TRBJ1-5; d_call: NA; v_call: TRBV5-8; cdr3_aa: CASSDQIVGGQPQHF; cdr3_nt: TGTGCCAGCAGCGACCAAATTGTGGGTGGGCAGCCCCAGCATTTT
clone_size: NA; j_call: TRBJ2-1; d_call: NA; v_call: TRBV5-1; cdr3_aa: CASSSFNEQFF; cdr3_nt: TGCGCCAGCAGCTCCTTCAATGAGCAGTTCTTC
clone_size: NA; j_call: TRBJ1-3; d_call: NA; v_call: TRBV2; cdr3_aa: CASSEGTASSGNTIYF; cdr3_nt: TGTGCCAGCAGTGAAGGGACCGCGAGCTCTGGAAACACCATATATTTT
clone_size: NA; j_call: TRBJ2-1; d_call: TRBD1; v_call: TRBV30; cdr3_aa: CAWSLGTGSYNEQFF; cdr3_nt: TGTGCCTGGAGTTTGGGGACAGGCTCCTACAATGAGCAGTTCTTC
clone_size: NA; j_call: TRBJ1-4; d_call: NA; v_call: TRBV6-6; cdr3_aa: CASSLGEKLFF; cdr3_nt: TGTGCCAGCAGCCTCGGGGAAAAACTGTTTTTT
clone_size: few; j_call: TRBJ2-7; d_call: TRBD1; v_call: TRBV14; cdr3_aa: CASSQDRRQGYEQYF; cdr3_nt: TGTGCCAGCAGCCAAGATCGTAGACAGGGCTACGAGCAGTACTTC
clone_size: NA; j_call: TRBJ2-1; d_call: NA; v_call: TRBV9; cdr3_aa: CASSAGGELGEQFF; cdr3_nt: TGTGCCAGCAGCGCCGGTGGGGAGCTTGGGGAGCAGTTCTTC
clone_size: once; j_call: TRBJ2-5; d_call: NA; v_call: TRBV9; cdr3_aa: CASSQGGETQYF; cdr3_nt: TGTGCCAGCAGTCAAGGGGGAGAGACCCAGTACTTC
clone_size: NA; j_call: TRBJ2-5; d_call: TRBD1; v_call: TRBV28; cdr3_aa: CASSHRGLYQETQYF; cdr3_nt: TGTGCCAGCAGTCACAGGGGTCTGTACCAAGAGACCCAGTACTTC
clone_size: NA; j_call: TRBJ1-5; d_call: NA; v_call: TRBV19; cdr3_aa: CASSITWASAHQPQHF; cdr3_nt: TGTGCCAGTAGTATCACGTGGGCCTCGGCCCATCAGCCCCAGCATTTT